The present entry profiles one TCR beta chain with its context. Antigen: not known. Sequencing used immunoSEQ multiplex PCR; TCRdb keeps in-frame clones, though not all of them. The sample holds hundreds of thousands of clones, 85% to 95% seen once. This specimen belongs to a study of T cell responses to AZD1222 COVID-19 vaccine. Notes on the study in general: Most donors were white British and more were female, and clonal diversity was possibly underestimated. CD4 TCRs covered the whole spike, strongest at regions 160-218 and 743-854. In the spike-specific TCR repertoire, nearly half reportedly target unmutated variant regions.

Sequenced here: peripheral blood, sampled on day 0 of MenACWY control vaccination. The clonotype originates from an adult in good health.

CDR3 nucleotide sequence: TGTGCCAGCTCACCATTAAGGCAGGGGAGCGAGCAGTTCTTC. Translation gives CASSPLRQGSEQFF. The chain carries TRBV18 and TRBJ2-1; the D gene is possibly TRBD1 (6 bases). Germline CDR1 is KGHSH and CDR2 is LQKENI. This CDR3 has 14 amino acids. V lost 2 bases to trimming and J lost 10 bases, with 15 bases between them.